Presented here are 25 T cell receptor beta chains from one specimen sequenced in a study of human T cells and chemical hapten exposure. Each CDR3 protein is one row after TCRdb ran MiXCR on the RACE reads. The sample lists about 89,000 distinct CDR3 sequences, 10% to 15% occurring once. The time point: patch test 3, about 24 weeks after DPC sensitization. As for treatment: therapeutic diphenylcyclopropenone sensitization with weekly scalp DPC. The sample here was whole blood, taken in connection with sensitization to the hapten diphenylcyclopropenone (DPC). The receptors here all came from a woman in her forties or fifties with alopecia areata. Some clones in this sample may be carry-over from other donors' samples.

This clonotype showed up just a few times. This chain links TRBV4-2 with TRBJ2-1, with 11 bases that match TRBD2. This CDR3 has 17 amino acids. The V gene's germline CDR1 is LGHNA and CDR2 YNFKEQ. Germline trimming cut 0 bases from V and 2 bases from J; bases unmatched to any gene: 3. The CDR3 DNA is TGTGCCAGCAGCCAAGAAGATAGCGGGAGGGCCTACAATGAGCAGTTCTTC. This sequence encodes CASSQEDSGRAYNEQFF.

This clonotype was seen repeatedly, ten times or more. CDR3 sequence reads: CASSLLVGAVGYNEQFF. The DNA for the CDR3 is TGTGCCAGCAGCTTACTAGTGGGAGCTGTCGGCTACAATGAGCAGTTCTTC. This chain uses TRBV11-2 with TRBJ2-1; possibly TRBD2 for D (5 bases). CDR3 length equals 17 residues. The germline CDR1 and CDR2 sequences are SGHAT and FQNNGV. V was shortened by 2 bases and J by 3 bases, with 17 bases between the two germline ends.

This chain joins TRBV5-1 and TRBJ2-3; D remains unclear. The germline V gene has CDR1 SGHRS and CDR2 YFSETQ. The V end lost 1 base, the J end lost 3 bases, and 9 bases lay between the germline ends. This CDR3 region has 14 residues. The CDR3 DNA reads TGCGCCAGCAGCTTGCAGTTTCCTACAGATACGCAGTATTTT. It codes for CASSLQFPTDTQYF.

A few counts support this clonotype. The chain employs TRBV27 and TRBJ1-2; possible D gene TRBD1, 5 bases. The CDR3 consists of 16 residues. CDR1 and CDR2 (germline): MNHEY, SMNVEV (reference sequence). Trimming removed 2 bases at V and 2 bases at J, with 15 bases between. Here the CDR3 DNA reads TGTGCCAGCAGTTTAAGGGGCCAGGGCAGGAACTATGGCTACACCTTC. Translating it yields CASSLRGQGRNYGYTF.

This clonotype came up a few times. The chain is built from TRBV12-3 or TRBV12-4 and TRBJ2-7; D unclear. The CDR3 runs 14 residues. V shed 3 bases and J shed 0 bases, with 9 bases lying between them. The CDR3 sequence: CASSFDPSSYEQYF. CDR3 DNA: TGTGCCAGCAGTTTTGATCCTAGCTCCTACGAGCAGTACTTC.

This clonotype has just a few counts. The V and J genes are TRBV7-9 and TRBJ1-6; D perhaps matches TRBD1 (6 bases). Germline CDR1 reads SEHNR; CDR2 reads FQNEAQ (reference sequence). V shed 1 base and J shed 7 bases, with 8 bases lying between them. The CDR3 has 14 amino acids. CDR3 loop: CASSLGTGNSPLHF. Written as DNA, the CDR3 is TGTGCCAGCAGCTTAGGTACAGGGAATTCACCCCTCCACTTT.

The V gene is TRBV29-1, the J gene TRBJ2-1; tentatively, D is TRBD1 (5 bases). Germline V gene sequence: CDR1 SQVTM, CDR2 ANQGSEA. V was cut by 3 bases and J by 2 bases, with 14 bases left in between. The CDR3 totals 15 residues. The CDR3 bases are TGCAGCGTTGAGGTGGGGCTGACAGCCTACAATGAGCAGTTCTTC. It yields the protein CSVEVGLTAYNEQFF.

The V gene is TRBV6-5, the J gene TRBJ2-2; tentatively, D is TRBD1 (5 bases). Germline V gene lookup returns CDR1 MNHEY and CDR2 SVGAGI. This CDR3 is 14 amino acids long. Trimming removed 3 bases at V and 7 bases at J, with 12 bases between. CDR3 in amino acids: CASSYRRRGGELFF. Written as DNA, the CDR3 is TGTGCCAGCAGTTATCGGAGAAGGGGCGGGGAGCTGTTTTTT.

As DNA, the CDR3 is TGTGCCAGCAGCCAGGTTCGGGACACTAAGAGTGAGCAGTTCTTC. This codes for CASSQVRDTKSEQFF. The chain carries TRBV4-2 and TRBJ2-1, with D perhaps TRBD1 (6 bases). In germline, CDR1 is LGHNA, CDR2 YNFKEQ. This CDR3 is 15 amino acids long. Trimming cost V 3 bases and J 9 bases, with 18 bases left between them.

The rearrangement links TRBV11-3 to TRBJ1-1; D is unclear. The CDR3 consists of 13 residues. Germline V gene sequence: CDR1 SGHNT, CDR2 YENEEA. V shed 4 bases and J shed 0 bases, with 6 bases lying between them. CDR3 DNA: TGTGCCAGCAGCTCAGAATTGAACACTGAAGCTTTCTTT. Translated: CASSSELNTEAFF.

This clonotype was counted many times. The rearrangement joins TRBV20-1 to TRBJ1-5; D is possibly TRBD1 (5 bases). V was clipped by 5 bases and J by 4 bases, with 12 bases between them. Germline-derived CDR1 and CDR2 are DFQATT and SNEGSKA (reference sequence). The CDR3 runs to 13 residues. CDR3: CSAWDGSNQPQHF. The CDR3 nucleotides are TGCAGTGCTTGGGACGGTTCTAATCAGCCCCAGCATTTT.

The chain couples TRBV3-1 to TRBJ2-7; possibly TRBD1 for D (6 bases). The CDR3 has 13 amino acids. Germline CDR1 reads LGHDT; CDR2 reads YNNKEL (reference sequence). Between the trimmed V and J ends, which lost 4 bases and 2 bases, there was a span of 9 bases. The CDR3: CASSPRGTYEQYF. The CDR3 coding sequence is TGTGCCAGCAGCCCCAGGGGCACCTACGAGCAGTACTTC.

This clonotype was found many times. The chain couples TRBV6-4 to TRBJ1-1, with D possibly being TRBD1 (5 bases). The CDR3 contains 16 residues. Germline CDR1 MRHNA, CDR2 SNTAGT. Trimming removed 0 bases at V and 3 bases at J, with 14 bases between. The CDR3 nucleotides read TGTGCCAGCAGTGACTCGAAAAGCGGGGCGGACACTGAAGCTTTCTTT. It yields the protein CASSDSKSGADTEAFF.

In this sample, this clonotype turned up a few times. This chain joins TRBV6-5 and TRBJ2-7; 9 bases agree with TRBD1. The J segment lost 4 bases and the V segment lost 6 bases, leaving 7 bases of the junction unmatched. The length of the CDR3 is 14 residues. Germline CDR1 and CDR2: MNHEY and SVGAGI. CDR3 coding DNA: TGTGCCAGCAGATTCCTGGACAGGGGTTACGAGCAGTACTTC. Its translation: CASRFLDRGYEQYF.

This clonotype showed up many times. The genes are TRBV12-5 and TRBJ1-6; D unclear. The CDR3 is 18 amino acids. Looked up from germline, CDR1 is LGHNT and CDR2 is FRNRAP. Between the trimmed V and J ends, which lost 10 bases and 0 bases, there was a span of 22 bases. CDR3 DNA sequence: TGTGCTACCAACCCCCCCCGGGTACCTTTCTCCTATAATTCACCCCTCCACTTT. Translated: CATNPPRVPFSYNSPLHF.

This clonotype was counted at least ten times. The rearrangement joins TRBV27 to TRBJ2-2; D gene ambiguous. Germline V gene lookup returns CDR1 MNHEY and CDR2 SMNVEV (reference sequence). The V end was cut by 1 base, the J end by 1 base, with 10 bases between. The CDR3 spans 16 residues. CDR3: CASSLLLGRNTGELFF. The CDR3 region has the DNA TGTGCCAGCAGTTTATTGTTAGGACGGAACACCGGGGAGCTGTTTTTT.

This clonotype was seen ten or more times. For the CDR3, the DNA is TGTGCCAGCAGCTTATCGGGGTGGACTGTTAGCACAGATACGCAGTATTTT. The encoded protein is CASSLSGWTVSTDTQYF. The rearrangement joins TRBV13 to TRBJ2-3; possibly TRBD2 for D (5 bases). CDR3 size: 17 residues. CDR1 and CDR2 from the germline V gene are PRHDT and FYEKMQ (reference sequence). Trimming cost V 2 bases and J 0 bases, with 15 bases left between them.

This rearrangement joins TRBV30 to TRBJ1-4; D is uncertain. The length of the CDR3 is 13 residues. Germline CDR1 GTSNPN, CDR2 SVGIG (reference sequence). Trimming cost V 3 bases and J 3 bases, with 8 bases left between them. DNA of the CDR3: TGTGCCTGGAGGGGTGCCTCTAATGAAAAACTGTTTTTT. It encodes CAWRGASNEKLFF.

A word on this clonotype: Since a much larger clone is just one base distant, this may be a read error. The chain couples TRBV29-1 to TRBJ1-2; possible D gene TRBD1, 6 bases. The CDR3 contains 13 residues. The germline V gene encodes CDR1 SQVTM and CDR2 ANQGSEA. CDR3 coding DNA: TGCAGCGTCGCTGGGGGGCCGTCCTATGACTACACCTTC. The encoded protein is CSVAGGPSYDYTF.

The table lists this clonotype with a few counts. The V and J genes are TRBV7-2 and TRBJ1-3, with D perhaps TRBD1 (5 bases). The CDR3 has 14 residues. The germline V gene encodes CDR1 SGHTA and CDR2 FQGNSA. V was pared by 3 bases and J by 4 bases, with 10 bases between. The CDR3 region has the DNA TGTGCCAGCAGCTTTCAGGGATCAGGAAACACCATATATTTT. This codes for CASSFQGSGNTIYF.

In its sample, this clonotype was seen a few times. The rearrangement joins TRBV6-1 to TRBJ1-5; 7 bases are shared with TRBD1. J was trimmed by 5 bases and V by 7 bases; bases with no gene match: 5. Germline V lookup: CDR1 MNHNS, CDR2 SASEGT. CDR3 size: 13 residues. The CDR3 sequence: CASTETGYQPQHF. DNA of the CDR3: TGTGCCAGCACCGAGACAGGGTATCAGCCCCAGCATTTT.

This sequence joins TRBV7-9 and TRBJ2-3; D not certain. This CDR3 contains 14 residues. Germline V lookup: CDR1 SEHNR, CDR2 FQNEAQ (reference sequence). With 1 base removed from V and 5 bases from J, the gap between germline ends came to 10 bases. The CDR3 sequence is CASSLVSTRDTQYF. In DNA form, the CDR3 reads TGTGCCAGCAGCTTAGTTTCCACTCGAGATACGCAGTATTTT.

This clonotype was recorded many times. The J gene is TRBJ2-3, the V gene TRBV20-1, with 10 nucleotides matching TRBD2. Trimming took 1 base from V and 4 from J; bases not matched to a gene: 5. CDR1 and CDR2 (germline): DFQATT, SNEGSKA (reference sequence). CDR3 length: 15 amino acids. DNA for the CDR3: TGCAGTGCTAGAGTTGCTAGCGGGAGACCAGATACGCAGTATTTT. Translated: CSARVASGRPDTQYF.

This clonotype was seen ten or more times. V gene TRBV11-2 combines with J gene TRBJ2-7; D ambiguous. This CDR3 has 12 amino acids. The germline gives CDR1 SGHAT, CDR2 FQNNGV. Trimming stripped 5 bases from V and 3 bases from J, with 8 bases between. Here the CDR3 DNA reads TGTGCCAGCAGCCGCACCGTCTACGAGCAGTACTTC. Its translation: CASSRTVYEQYF.

The chain joins TRBV10-3 to TRBJ2-2, with D possibly matching TRBD1 (7 bases). Trimming left V 8 bases short and J 4 bases short, with 14 bases between. This CDR3 has 14 amino acids. CDR1 ENHRY and CDR2 SYGVKD come from the germline V gene. The CDR3 spells CAIRRDRSTGELFF. The CDR3 DNA follows: TGTGCCATCCGGAGGGACAGAAGCACCGGGGAGCTGTTTTTT.